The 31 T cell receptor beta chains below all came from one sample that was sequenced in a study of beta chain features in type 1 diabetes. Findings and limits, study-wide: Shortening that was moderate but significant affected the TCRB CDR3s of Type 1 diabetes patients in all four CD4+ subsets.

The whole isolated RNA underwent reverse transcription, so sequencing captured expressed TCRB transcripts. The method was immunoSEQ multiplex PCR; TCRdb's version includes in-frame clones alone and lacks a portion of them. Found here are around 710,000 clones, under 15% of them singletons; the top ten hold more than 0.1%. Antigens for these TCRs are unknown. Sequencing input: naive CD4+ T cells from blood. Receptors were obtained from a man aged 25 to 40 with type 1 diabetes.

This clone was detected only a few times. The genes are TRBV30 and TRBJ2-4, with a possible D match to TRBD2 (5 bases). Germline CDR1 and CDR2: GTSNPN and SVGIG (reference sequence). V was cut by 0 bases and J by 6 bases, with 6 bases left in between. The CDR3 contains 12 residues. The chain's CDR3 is CAWSVEGNIQYF. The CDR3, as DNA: TGTGCCTGGAGTGTTGAGGGAAACATTCAGTACTTC.

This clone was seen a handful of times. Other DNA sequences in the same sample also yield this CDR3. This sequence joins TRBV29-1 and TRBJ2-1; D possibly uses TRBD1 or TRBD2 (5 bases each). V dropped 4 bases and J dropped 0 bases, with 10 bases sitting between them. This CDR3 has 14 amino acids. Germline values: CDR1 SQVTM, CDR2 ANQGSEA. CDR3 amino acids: CSVGSGSSYNEQFF. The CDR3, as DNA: TGCAGCGTTGGTTCAGGGAGCTCCTACAATGAGCAGTTCTTC.

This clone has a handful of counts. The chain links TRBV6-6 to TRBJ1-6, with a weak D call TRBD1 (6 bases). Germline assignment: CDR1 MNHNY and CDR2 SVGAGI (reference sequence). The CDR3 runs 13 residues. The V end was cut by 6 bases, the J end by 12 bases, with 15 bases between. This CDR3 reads CASRGGTPRPLHF. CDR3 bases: TGTGCCAGCAGGGGGGGGACACCTCGACCCCTCCACTTT.

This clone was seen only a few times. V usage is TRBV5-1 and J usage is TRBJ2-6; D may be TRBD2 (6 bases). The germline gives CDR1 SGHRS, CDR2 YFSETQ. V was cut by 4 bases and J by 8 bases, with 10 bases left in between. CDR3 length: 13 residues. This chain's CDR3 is CASSPGGSNVLTF. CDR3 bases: TGCGCCAGCAGCCCCGGGGGATCCAACGTCCTGACTTTC.

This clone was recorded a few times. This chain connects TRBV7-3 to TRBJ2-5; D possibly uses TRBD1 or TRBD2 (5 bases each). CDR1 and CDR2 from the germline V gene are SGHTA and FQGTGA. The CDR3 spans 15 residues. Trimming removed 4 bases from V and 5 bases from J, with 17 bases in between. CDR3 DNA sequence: TGTGCCAGCAGCTCGGGACCCCGGACCAGTGAGACCCAGTACTTC. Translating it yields CASSSGPRTSETQYF. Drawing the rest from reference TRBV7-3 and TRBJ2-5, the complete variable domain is GAGVSQTPSNKVTEKGKYVELRCDPISGHTALYWYRQSLGQGPEFLIYFQGTGAADDSGLPNDRFFAVRPEGSVSTLKIQRTERGDSAVYLCASSSGPRTSETQYFGPGTRLLVL.

The CDR3 nucleotides are TGTGCCAGCAGTGAATCAACTAGCGGGGGGGCAGATACGCAGTATTTT. It translates to CASSESTSGGADTQYF. This chain joins TRBV25-1 and TRBJ2-3, with 13 positions matching TRBD2. The length of the CDR3 is 16 residues. Germline trimming cut 1 base from V and 4 bases from J; bases unmatched to any gene: 2. CDR1 is MGHDK, CDR2 SYGVNS, per germline.

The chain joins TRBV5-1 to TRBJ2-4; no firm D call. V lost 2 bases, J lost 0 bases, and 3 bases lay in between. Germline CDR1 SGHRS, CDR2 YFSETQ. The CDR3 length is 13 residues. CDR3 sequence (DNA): TGCGCCAGCAGCTTCGAAGCCAAAAACATTCAGTACTTC. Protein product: CASSFEAKNIQYF. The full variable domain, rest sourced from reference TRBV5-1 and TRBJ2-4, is KAGVTQTPRYLIKTRGQQVTLSCSPISGHRSVSWYQQTPGQGLQFLFEYFSETQRNKGNFPGRFSGRQFSNSRSEMNVSTLELGDSALYLCASSFEAKNIQYFGAGTRLSVL.

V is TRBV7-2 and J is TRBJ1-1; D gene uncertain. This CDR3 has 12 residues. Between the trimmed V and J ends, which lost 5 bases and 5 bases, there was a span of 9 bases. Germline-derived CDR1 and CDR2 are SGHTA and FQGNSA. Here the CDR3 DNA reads TGTGCCAGCAGCCTCCTCTTAACTGAAGCTTTCTTT. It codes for CASSLLLTEAFF.

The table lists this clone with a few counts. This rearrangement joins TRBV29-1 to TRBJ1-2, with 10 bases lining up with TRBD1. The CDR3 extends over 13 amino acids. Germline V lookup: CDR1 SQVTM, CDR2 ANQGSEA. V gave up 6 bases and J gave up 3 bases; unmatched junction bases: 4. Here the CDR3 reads CSVRTGGDYGYTF. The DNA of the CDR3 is TGCAGCGTCAGGACAGGGGGGGACTATGGCTACACCTTC.

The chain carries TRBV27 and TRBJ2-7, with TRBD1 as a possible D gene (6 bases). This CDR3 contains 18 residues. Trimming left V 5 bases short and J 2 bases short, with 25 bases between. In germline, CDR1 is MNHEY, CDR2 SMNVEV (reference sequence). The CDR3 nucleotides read TGTGCCAGCAGTACGCCGGGACATCTTGTTGGTGGCGCCTACGAGCAGTACTTC. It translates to CASSTPGHLVGGAYEQYF.

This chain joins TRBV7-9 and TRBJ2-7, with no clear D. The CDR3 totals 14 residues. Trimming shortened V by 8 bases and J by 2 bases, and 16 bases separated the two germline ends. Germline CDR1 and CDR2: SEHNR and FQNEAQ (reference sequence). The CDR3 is CASEVVGKTYEQYF. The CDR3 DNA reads TGTGCCAGCGAAGTTGTAGGCAAAACCTACGAGCAGTACTTC.

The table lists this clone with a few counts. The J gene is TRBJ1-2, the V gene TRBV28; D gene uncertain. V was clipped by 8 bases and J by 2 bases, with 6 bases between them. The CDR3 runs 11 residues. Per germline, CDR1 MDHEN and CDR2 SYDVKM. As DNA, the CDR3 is TGTGCCAGCCTCCAGAACTATGGCTACACCTTC. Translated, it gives CASLQNYGYTF.

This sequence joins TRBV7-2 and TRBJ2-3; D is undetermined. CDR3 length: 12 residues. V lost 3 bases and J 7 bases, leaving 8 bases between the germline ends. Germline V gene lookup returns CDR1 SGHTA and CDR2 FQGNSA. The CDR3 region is CASSLGIYTQYF. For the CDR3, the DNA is TGTGCCAGCAGCTTGGGCATTTATACGCAGTATTTT.

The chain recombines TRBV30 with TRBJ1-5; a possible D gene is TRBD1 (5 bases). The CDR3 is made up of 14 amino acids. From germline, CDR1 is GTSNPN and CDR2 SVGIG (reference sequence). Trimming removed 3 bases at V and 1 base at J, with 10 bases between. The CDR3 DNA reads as TGTGCCTGGAGGGGGGAAGGGAGCAATCAGCCCCAGCATTTT. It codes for CAWRGEGSNQPQHF.

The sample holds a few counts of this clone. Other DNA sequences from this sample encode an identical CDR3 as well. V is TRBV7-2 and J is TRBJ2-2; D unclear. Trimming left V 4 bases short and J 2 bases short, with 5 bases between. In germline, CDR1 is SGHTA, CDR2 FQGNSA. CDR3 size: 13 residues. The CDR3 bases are TGTGCCAGCAGCTCAAGCAACACCGGGGAGCTGTTTTTT. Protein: CASSSSNTGELFF. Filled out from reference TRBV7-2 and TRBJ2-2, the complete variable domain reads GAGVSQSPSNKVTEKGKDVELRCDPISGHTALYWYRQSLGQGLEFLIYFQGNSAPDKSGLPSDRFSAERTGGSVSTLTIQRTQQEDSAVYLCASSSSNTGELFFGEGSRLTVL.

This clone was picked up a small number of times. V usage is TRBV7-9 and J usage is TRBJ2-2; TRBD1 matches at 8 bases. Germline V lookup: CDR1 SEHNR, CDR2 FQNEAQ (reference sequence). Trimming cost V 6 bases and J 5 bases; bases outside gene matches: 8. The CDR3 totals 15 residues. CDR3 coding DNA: TGTGCCAGCAGTGTTACGACAGGGGTTACCGGGGAGCTGTTTTTT. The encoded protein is CASSVTTGVTGELFF.

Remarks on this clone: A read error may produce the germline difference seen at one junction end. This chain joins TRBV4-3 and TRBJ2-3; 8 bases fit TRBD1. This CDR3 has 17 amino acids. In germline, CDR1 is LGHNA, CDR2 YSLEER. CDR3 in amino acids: CASSEDRGRTHTDTQYF. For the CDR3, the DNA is TGCGCCAGCAGCGAAGACAGGGGTAGAACCCACACAGATACGCAGTATTTT.

CDR3 region: CASSGFRDRVYNEQFF. The DNA of the CDR3 is TGTGCCAGCAGCGGTTTCCGGGACAGGGTCTACAATGAGCAGTTCTTC. The chain is built from TRBV9 and TRBJ2-1, with 9 nucleotides matching TRBD1. Per the germline V gene, CDR1 is SGDLS and CDR2 is YYNGEE. V lost 3 bases, J lost 3 bases, and 7 bases stayed unmatched. The CDR3 contains 16 residues. The variable domain in full, with the rest retrieved from reference TRBV9 and TRBJ2-1, is DSGVTQTPKHLITATGQRVTLRCSPRSGDLSVYWYQQSLDQGLQFLIQYYNGEERAKGNILERFSAQQFPDLHSELNLSSLELGDSALYFCASSGFRDRVYNEQFFGPGTRLTVL.

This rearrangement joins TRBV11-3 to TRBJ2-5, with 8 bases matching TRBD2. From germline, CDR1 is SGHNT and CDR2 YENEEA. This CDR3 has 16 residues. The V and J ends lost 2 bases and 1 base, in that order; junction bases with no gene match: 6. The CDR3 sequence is CASSLLAGALQETQYF. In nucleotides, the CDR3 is TGTGCCAGCAGCTTACTAGCGGGTGCTCTCCAAGAGACCCAGTACTTC. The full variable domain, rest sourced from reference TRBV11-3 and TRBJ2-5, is EAGVVQSPRYKIIEKKQPVAFWCNPISGHNTLYWYLQNLGQGPELLIRYENEEAVDDSQLPKDRFSAERLKGVDSTLKIQPAELGDSAVYLCASSLLAGALQETQYFGPGTRLLVL.

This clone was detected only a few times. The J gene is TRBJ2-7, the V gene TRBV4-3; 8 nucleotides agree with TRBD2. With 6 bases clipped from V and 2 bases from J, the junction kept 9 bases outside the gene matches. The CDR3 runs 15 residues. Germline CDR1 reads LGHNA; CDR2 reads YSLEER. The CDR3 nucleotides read TGCGCCAGCAGTCTTGCGCGGGGGGCCGCCTACGAGCAGTACTTC. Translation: CASSLARGAAYEQYF.

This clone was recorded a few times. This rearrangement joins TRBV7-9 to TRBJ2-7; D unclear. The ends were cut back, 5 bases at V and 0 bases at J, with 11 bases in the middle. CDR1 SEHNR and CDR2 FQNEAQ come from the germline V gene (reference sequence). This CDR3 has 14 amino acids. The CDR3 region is CASSVDGPSYEQYF. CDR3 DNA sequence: TGTGCCAGCAGCGTGGACGGGCCCTCCTACGAGCAGTACTTC.

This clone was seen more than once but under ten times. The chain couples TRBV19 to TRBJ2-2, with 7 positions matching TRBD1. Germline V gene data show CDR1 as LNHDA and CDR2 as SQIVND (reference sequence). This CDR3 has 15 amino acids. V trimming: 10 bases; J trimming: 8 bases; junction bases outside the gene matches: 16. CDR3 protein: CATAGTATPLGELFF. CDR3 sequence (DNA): TGTGCCACTGCCGGGACAGCCACCCCACTTGGGGAGCTGTTTTTT.

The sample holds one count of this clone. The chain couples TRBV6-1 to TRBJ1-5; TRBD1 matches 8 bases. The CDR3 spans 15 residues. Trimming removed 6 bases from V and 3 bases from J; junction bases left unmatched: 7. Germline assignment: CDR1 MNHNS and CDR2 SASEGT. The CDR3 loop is CASSLDRANNQPQHF. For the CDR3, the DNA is TGTGCCAGCAGCTTGGACAGGGCCAACAATCAGCCCCAGCATTTT.

CDR3 sequence (DNA): TGTGCTAGTGCACAGGGATCCCCCGGGGAGCTGTTTTTT. Protein product: CASAQGSPGELFF. The genes are TRBV12-5 and TRBJ2-2; D might be TRBD1 (6 bases). V shed 7 bases and J shed 6 bases, with 12 bases lying between them. Germline V gene data show CDR1 as LGHNT and CDR2 as FRNRAP. The CDR3 covers 13 residues. The variable domain in full, with the rest retrieved from reference TRBV12-5 and TRBJ2-2, is DARVTQTPRHKVTEMGQEVTMRCQPILGHNTVFWYRQTMMQGLELLAYFRNRAPLDDSGMPKDRFSAEMPDATLATLKIQPSEPRDSAVYFCASAQGSPGELFFGEGSRLTVL.

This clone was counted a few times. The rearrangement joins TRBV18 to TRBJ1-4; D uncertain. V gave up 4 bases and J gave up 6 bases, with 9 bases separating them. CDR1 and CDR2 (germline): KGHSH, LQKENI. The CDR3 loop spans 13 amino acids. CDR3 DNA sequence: TGTGCCAGCTCACAGGTCCGGGATGAAAAACTGTTTTTT. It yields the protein CASSQVRDEKLFF.

This chain's CDR3 is CASSGRPSATNEKLFF. CDR3 nucleotides: TGTGCCAGCAGCGGAAGACCTTCTGCAACTAATGAAAAACTGTTTTTT. This sequence joins TRBV9 and TRBJ1-4; D uncertain. The germline V gene encodes CDR1 SGDLS and CDR2 YYNGEE. The CDR3 sequence is 16 residues long. The V gene lost 3 bases and the J gene lost 0 bases, with 12 bases spanning the gap.

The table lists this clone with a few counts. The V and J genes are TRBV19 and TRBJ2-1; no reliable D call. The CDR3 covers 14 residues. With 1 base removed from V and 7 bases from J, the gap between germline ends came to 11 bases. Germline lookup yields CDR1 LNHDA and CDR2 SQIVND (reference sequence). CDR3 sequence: CASSIGPLRNEQFF. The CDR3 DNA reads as TGTGCCAGTAGTATAGGACCCCTGAGGAATGAGCAGTTCTTC.

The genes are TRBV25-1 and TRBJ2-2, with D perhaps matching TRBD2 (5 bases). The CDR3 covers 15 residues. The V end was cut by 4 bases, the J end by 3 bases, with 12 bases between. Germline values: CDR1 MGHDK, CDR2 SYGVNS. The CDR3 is CASSGLREYTGELFF. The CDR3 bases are TGTGCCAGCAGTGGTTTGAGGGAGTACACCGGGGAGCTGTTTTTT.

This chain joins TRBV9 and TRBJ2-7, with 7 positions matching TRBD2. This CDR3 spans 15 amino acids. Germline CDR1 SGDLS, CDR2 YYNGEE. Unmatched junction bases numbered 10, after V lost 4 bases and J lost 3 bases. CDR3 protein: CASSPGGTDYYEQYF. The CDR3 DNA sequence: TGTGCCAGCAGCCCCGGGGGGACGGATTACTACGAGCAGTACTTC.

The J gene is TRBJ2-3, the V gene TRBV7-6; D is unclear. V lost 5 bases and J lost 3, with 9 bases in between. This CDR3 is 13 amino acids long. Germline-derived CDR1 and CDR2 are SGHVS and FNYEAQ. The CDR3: CASSTAPTDTQYF. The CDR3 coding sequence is TGTGCCAGCAGCACAGCCCCAACAGATACGCAGTATTTT.

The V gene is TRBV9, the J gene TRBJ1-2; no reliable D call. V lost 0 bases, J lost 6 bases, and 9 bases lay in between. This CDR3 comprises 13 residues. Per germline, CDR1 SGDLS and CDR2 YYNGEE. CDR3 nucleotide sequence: TGTGCCAGCAGCGTAGGGCAGACTAATGGCTACACCTTC. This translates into CASSVGQTNGYTF.